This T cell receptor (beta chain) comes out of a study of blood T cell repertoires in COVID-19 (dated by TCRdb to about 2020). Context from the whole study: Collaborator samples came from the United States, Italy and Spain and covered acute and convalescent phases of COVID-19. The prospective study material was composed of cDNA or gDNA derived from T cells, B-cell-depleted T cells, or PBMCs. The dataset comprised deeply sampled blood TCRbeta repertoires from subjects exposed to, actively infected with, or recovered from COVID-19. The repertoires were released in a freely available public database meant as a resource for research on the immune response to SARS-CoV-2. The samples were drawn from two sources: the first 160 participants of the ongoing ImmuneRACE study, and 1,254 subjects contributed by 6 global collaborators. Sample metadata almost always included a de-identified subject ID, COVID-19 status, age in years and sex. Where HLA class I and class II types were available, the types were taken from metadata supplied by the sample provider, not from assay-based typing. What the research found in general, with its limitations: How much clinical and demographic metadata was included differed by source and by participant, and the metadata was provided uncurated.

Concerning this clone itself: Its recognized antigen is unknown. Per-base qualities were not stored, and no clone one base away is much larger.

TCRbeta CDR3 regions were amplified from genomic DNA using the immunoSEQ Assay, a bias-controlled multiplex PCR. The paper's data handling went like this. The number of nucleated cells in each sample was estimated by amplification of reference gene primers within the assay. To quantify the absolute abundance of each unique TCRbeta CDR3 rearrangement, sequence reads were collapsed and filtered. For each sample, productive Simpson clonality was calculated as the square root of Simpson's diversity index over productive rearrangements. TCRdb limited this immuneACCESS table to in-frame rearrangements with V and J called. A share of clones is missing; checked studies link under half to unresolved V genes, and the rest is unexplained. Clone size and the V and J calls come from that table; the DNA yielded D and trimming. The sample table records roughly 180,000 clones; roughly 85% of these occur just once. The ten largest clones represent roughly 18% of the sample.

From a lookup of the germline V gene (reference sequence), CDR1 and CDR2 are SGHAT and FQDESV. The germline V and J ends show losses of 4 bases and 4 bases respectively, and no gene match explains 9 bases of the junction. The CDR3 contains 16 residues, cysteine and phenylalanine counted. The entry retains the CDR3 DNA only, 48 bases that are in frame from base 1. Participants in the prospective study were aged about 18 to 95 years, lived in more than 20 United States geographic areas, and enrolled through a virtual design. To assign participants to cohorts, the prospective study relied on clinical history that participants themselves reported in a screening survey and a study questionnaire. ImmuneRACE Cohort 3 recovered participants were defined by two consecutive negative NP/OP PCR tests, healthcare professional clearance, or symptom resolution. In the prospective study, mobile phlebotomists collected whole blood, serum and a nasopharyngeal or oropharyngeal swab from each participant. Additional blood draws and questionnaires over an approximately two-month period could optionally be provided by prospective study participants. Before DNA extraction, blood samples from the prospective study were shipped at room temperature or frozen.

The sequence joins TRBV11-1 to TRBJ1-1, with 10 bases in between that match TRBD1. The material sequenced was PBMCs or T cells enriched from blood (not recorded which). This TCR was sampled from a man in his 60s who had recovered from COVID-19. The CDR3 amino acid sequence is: CASSSDRGLDGTEAFF. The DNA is TGTGCCAGCAGCTCCGACAGGGGGCTAGACGGCACTGAAGCTTTCTTT.